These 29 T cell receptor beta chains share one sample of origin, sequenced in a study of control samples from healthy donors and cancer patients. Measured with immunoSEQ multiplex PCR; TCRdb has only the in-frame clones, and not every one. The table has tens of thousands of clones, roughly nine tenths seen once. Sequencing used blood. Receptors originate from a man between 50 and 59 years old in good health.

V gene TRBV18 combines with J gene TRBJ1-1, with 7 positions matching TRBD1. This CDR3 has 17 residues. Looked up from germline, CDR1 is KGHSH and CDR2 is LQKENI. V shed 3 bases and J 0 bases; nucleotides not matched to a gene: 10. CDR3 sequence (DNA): TGTGCCAGCTCACCTCGTAGGGACAGCAGTATGAACACTGAAGCTTTCTTT. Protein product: CASSPRRDSSMNTEAFF.

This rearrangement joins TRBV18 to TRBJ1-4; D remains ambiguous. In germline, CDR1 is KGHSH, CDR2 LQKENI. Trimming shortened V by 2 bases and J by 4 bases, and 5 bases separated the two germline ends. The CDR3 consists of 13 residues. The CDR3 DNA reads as TGTGCCAGCTCACCAGGAATTAATGAAAAACTGTTTTTT. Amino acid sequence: CASSPGINEKLFF.

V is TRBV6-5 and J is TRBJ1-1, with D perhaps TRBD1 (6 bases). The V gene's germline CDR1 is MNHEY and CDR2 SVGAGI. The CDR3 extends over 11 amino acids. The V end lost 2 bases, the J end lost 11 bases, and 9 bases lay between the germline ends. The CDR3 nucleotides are TGTGCCAGCAGTTACGCGGGGGCCGCTTTCTTT. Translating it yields CASSYAGAAFF.

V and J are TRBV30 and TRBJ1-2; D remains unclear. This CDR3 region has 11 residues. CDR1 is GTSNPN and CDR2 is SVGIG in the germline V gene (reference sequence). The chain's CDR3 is CAVERDYGYTF. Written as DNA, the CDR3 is TGTGCGGTGGAGCGGGACTATGGCTACACCTTC. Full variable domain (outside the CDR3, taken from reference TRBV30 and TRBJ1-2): SQTIHQWPATLVQPVGSPLSLECTVEGTSNPNLYWYRQAAGRGLQLLFYSVGIGQISSEVPQNLSASRPQDRQFILSSKKLLLSDSGFYLCAVERDYGYTFGSGTRLTVV.

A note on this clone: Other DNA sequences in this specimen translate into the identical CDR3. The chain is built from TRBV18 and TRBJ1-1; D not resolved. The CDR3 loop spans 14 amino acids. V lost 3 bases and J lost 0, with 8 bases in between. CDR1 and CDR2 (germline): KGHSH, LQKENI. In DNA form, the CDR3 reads TGTGCCAGCTCACCTCTTGCCATGAACACTGAAGCTTTCTTT. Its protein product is CASSPLAMNTEAFF.

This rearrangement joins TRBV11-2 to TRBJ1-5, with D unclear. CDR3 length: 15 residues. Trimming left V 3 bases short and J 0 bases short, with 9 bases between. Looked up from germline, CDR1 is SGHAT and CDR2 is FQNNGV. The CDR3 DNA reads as TGTGCCAGCAGCTTCGGACCCGATAGCAATCAGCCCCAGCATTTT. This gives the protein CASSFGPDSNQPQHF.

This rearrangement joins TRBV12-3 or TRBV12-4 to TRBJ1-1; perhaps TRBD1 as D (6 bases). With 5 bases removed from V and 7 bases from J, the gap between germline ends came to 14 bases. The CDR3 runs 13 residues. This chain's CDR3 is CASSPGGASEAFF. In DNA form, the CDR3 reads TGTGCCAGCAGTCCCGGGGGGGCCAGTGAAGCTTTCTTT.

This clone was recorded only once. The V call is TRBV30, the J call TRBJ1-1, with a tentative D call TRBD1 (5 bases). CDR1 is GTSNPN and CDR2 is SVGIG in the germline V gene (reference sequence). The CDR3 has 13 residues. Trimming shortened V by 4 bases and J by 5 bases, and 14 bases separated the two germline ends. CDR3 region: CAWTGDWGTEAFF. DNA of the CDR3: TGTGCCTGGACAGGTGATTGGGGGACTGAAGCTTTCTTT.

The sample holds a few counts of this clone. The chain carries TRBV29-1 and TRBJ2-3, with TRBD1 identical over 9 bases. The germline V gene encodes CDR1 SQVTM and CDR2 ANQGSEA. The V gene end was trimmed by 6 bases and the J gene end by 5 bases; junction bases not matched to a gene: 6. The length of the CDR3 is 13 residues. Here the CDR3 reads CSVLQGALDTQYF. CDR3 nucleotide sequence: TGCAGCGTCCTACAGGGGGCTTTAGATACGCAGTATTTT.

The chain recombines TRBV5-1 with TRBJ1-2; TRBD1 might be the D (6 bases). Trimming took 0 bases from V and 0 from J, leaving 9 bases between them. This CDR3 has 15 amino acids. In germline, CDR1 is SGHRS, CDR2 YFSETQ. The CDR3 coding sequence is TGCGCCAGCAGCTTGGATGGGACATCTAACTATGGCTACACCTTC. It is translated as CASSLDGTSNYGYTF.

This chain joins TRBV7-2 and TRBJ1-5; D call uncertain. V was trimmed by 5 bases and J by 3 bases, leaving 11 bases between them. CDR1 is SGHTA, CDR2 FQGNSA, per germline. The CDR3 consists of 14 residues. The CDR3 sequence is CASSQDRSNQPQHF. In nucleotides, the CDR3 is TGTGCCAGCAGCCAGGACCGTTCCAATCAGCCCCAGCATTTT.

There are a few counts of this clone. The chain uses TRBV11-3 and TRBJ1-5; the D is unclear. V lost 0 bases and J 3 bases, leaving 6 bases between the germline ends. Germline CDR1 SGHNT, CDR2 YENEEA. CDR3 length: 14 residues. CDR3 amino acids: CASSLERLNQPQHF. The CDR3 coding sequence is TGTGCCAGCAGCTTAGAGAGGCTCAATCAGCCCCAGCATTTT.

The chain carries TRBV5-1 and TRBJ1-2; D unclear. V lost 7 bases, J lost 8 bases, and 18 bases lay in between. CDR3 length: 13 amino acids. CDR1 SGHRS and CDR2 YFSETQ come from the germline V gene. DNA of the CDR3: TGCGCCAGCTCCGACCCTGGCAGCGGAGGCTACACCTTC. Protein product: CASSDPGSGGYTF.

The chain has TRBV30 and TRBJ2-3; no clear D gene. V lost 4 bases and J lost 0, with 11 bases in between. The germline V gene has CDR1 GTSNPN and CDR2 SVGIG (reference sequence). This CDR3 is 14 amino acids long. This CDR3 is CAWNPDLSTDTQYF. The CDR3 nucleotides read TGTGCCTGGAATCCAGACTTAAGCACAGATACGCAGTATTTT. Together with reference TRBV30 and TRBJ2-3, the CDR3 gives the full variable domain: SQTIHQWPATLVQPVGSPLSLECTVEGTSNPNLYWYRQAAGRGLQLLFYSVGIGQISSEVPQNLSASRPQDRQFILSSKKLLLSDSGFYLCAWNPDLSTDTQYFGPGTRLTVL.

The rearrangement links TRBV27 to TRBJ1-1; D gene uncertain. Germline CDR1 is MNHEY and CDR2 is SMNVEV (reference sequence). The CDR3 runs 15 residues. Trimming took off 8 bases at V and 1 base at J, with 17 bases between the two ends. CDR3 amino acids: CASAGLESPNTEAFF. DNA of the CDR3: TGTGCCAGCGCGGGCCTGGAATCCCCGAACACTGAAGCTTTCTTT.

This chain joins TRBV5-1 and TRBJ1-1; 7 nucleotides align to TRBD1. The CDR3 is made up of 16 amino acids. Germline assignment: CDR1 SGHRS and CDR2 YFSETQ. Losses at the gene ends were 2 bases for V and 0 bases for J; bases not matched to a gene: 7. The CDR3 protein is CASSLTGVGMNTEAFF. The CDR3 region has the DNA TGCGCCAGCAGCTTAACAGGGGTTGGTATGAACACTGAAGCTTTCTTT.

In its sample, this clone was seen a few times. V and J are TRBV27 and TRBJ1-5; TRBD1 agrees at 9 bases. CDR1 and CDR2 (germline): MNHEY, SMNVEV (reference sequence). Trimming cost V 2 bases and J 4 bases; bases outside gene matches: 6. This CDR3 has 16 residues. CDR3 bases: TGTGCCAGCAGTTTAAGATTTGGGACAGGGAATCAGCCCCAGCATTTT. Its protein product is CASSLRFGTGNQPQHF.

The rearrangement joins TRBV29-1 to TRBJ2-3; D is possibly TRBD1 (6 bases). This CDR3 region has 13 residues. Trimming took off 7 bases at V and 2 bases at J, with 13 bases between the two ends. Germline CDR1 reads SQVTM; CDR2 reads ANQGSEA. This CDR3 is CSAGQSFTDTQYF. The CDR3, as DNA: TGCAGCGCCGGACAGAGTTTCACAGATACGCAGTATTTT.

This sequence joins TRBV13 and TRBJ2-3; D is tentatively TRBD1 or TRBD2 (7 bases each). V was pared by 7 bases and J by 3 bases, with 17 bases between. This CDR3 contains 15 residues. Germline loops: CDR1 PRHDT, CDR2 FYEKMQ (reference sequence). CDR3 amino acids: CASTEGQGGTDTQYF. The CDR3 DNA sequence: TGTGCCAGCACTGAGGGGCAGGGGGGGACAGATACGCAGTATTTT. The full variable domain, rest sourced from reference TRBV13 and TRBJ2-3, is AAGVIQSPRHLIKEKRETATLKCYPIPRHDTVYWYQQGPGQDPQFLISFYEKMQSDKGSIPDRFSAQQFSDYHSELNMSSLELGDSALYFCASTEGQGGTDTQYFGPGTRLTVL.

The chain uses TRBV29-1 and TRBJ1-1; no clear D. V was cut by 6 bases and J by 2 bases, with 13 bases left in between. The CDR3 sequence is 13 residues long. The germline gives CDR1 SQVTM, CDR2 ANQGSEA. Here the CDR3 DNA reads TGCAGCGTCAAAATTGGACGAAACACTGAAGCTTTCTTT. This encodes CSVKIGRNTEAFF. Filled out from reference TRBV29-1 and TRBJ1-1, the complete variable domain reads SAVISQKPSRDICQRGTSLTIQCQVDSQVTMMFWYRQQPGQSLTLIATANQGSEATYESGFVIDKFPISRPNLTFSTLTVSNMSPEDSSIYLCSVKIGRNTEAFFGQGTRLTVV.

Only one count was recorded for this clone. The CDR3 loop reads CASSQGEQYF. In nucleotides, the CDR3 is TGTGCCAGCTCGCAGGGCGAGCAGTACTTC. The V and J genes are TRBV2 and TRBJ2-7; D is possibly TRBD1 (5 bases). The V gene's germline CDR1 is SNHLY and CDR2 FYNNEI. The V end lost 8 bases, the J end lost 6 bases, and 8 bases lay between the germline ends. The CDR3 consists of 10 residues.

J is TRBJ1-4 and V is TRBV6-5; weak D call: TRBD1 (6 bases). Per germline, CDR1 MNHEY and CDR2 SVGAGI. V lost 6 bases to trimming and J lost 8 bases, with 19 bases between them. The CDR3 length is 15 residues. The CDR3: CASSLGQGYREKLFF. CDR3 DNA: TGTGCCAGCAGCTTGGGGCAGGGGTATCGGGAAAAACTGTTTTTT.

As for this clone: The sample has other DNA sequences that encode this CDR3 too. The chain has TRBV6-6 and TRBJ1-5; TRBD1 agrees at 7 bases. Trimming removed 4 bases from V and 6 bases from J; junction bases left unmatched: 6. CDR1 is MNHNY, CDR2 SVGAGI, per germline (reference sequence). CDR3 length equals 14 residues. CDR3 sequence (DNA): TGTGCCAGCAGTTCTACAGGGGATGCTCAGCCCCAGCATTTT. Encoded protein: CASSSTGDAQPQHF.

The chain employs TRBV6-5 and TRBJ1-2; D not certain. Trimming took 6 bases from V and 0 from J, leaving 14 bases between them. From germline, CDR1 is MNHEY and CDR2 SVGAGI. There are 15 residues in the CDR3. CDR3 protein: CASSAPSRANYGYTF. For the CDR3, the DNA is TGTGCCAGCAGCGCCCCCTCGCGTGCTAACTATGGCTACACCTTC.

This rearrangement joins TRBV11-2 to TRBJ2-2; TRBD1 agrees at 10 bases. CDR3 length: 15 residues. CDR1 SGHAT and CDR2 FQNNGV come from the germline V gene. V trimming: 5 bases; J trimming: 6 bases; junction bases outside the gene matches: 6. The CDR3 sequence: CASSQRTGGPGELFF. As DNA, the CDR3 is TGTGCCAGCAGCCAAAGGACAGGGGGTCCCGGGGAGCTGTTTTTT. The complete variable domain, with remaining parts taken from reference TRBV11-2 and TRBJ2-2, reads EAGVAQSPRYKIIEKRQSVAFWCNPISGHATLYWYQQILGQGPKLLIQFQNNGVVDDSQLPKDRFSAERLKGVDSTLKIQPAKLEDSAVYLCASSQRTGGPGELFFGEGSRLTVL.

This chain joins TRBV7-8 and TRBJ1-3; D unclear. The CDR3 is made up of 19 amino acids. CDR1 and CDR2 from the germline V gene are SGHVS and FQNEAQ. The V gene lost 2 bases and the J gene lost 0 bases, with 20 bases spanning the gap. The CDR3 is CASSLFAPGLAGSGNTIYF. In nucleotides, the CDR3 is TGTGCCAGCAGCTTATTCGCCCCTGGATTAGCGGGCTCTGGAAACACCATATATTTT.

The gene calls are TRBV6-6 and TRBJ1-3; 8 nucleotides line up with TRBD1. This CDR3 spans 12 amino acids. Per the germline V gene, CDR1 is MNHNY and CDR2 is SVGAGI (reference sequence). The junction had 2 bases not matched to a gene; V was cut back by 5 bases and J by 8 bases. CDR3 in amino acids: CASSQGADTIYF. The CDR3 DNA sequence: TGTGCCAGCAGTCAGGGGGCCGACACCATATATTTT.

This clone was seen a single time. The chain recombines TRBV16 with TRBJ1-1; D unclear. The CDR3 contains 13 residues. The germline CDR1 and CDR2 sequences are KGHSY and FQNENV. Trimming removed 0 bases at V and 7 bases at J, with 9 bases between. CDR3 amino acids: CASSQSPSYEAFF. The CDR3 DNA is TGTGCCAGCAGCCAATCCCCCAGCTATGAAGCTTTCTTT. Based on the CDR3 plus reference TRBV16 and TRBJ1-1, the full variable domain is GEEVAQTPKHLVRGEGQKAKLYCAPIKGHSYVFWYQQVLKNEFKFLISFQNENVFDETGMPKERFSAKCLPNSPCSLEIQATKLEDSAVYFCASSQSPSYEAFFGQGTRLTVV.

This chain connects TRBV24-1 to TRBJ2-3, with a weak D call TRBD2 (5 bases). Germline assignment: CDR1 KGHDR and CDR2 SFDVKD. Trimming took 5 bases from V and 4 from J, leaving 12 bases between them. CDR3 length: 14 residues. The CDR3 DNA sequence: TGTGCCACCAGTGTAGGAGGTGGATCAGATACGCAGTATTTT. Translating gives CATSVGGGSDTQYF.